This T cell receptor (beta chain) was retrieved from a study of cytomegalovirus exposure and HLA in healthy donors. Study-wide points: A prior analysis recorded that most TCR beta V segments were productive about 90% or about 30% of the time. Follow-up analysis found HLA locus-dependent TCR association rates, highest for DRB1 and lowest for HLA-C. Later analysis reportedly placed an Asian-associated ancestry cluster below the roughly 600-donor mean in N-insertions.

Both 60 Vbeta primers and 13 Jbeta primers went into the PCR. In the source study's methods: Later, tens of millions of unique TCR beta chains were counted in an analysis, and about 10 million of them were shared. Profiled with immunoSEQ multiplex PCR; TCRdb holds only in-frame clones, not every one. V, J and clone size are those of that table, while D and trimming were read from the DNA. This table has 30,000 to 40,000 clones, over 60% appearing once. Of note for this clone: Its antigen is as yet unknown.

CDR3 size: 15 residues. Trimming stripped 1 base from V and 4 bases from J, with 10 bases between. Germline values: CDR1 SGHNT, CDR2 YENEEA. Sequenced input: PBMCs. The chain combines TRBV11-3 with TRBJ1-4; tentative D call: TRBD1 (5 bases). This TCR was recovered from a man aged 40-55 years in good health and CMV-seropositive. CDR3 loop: CASSLGGSFNEKLFF. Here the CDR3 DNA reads TGTGCCAGCAGCTTAGGGGGCAGCTTTAATGAAAAACTGTTTTTT. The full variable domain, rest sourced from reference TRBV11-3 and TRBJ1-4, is EAGVVQSPRYKIIEKKQPVAFWCNPISGHNTLYWYLQNLGQGPELLIRYENEEAVDDSQLPKDRFSAERLKGVDSTLKIQPAELGDSAVYLCASSLGGSFNEKLFFGSGTQLSVL.